This is a list of T cell receptor beta chains from one sample in a study of cytomegalovirus exposure and HLA in healthy donors. Only in-frame clones appear in the TCRdb table, and some are missing; sequencing was by immunoSEQ multiplex PCR. The table has under 200,000 clones, 75% seen once. Sequenced material: PBMCs. The receptors here all came from a woman aged 50 to 60 in good health and CMV-seropositive. The CDR3 runs from the conserved cysteine through the conserved F or W. The order of the fields is D gene, clone size, V gene, J gene, CDR3 protein, CDR3 DNA. D genes are given only for firm matches. Clone size, where shown, is once, few, many, or a class for clones that have expanded.

>TRBD2|once|TRBV6-5|TRBJ2-5
CASSYSSSGGVTQYF
TGTGCCAGCAGTTACTCGTCTAGCGGGGGGGTGACCCAGTACTTC
>NA|NA|TRBV7-9|TRBJ2-7
CASSYDSAYEQYF
TGTGCCAGCAGTTATGACTCCGCGTACGAGCAGTACTTC
>NA|NA|TRBV6-5|TRBJ2-7
CASSYSLSRDEQYF
TGTGCCAGCAGTTACTCTTTATCCCGGGACGAGCAGTACTTC
>NA|NA|TRBV11-3|TRBJ1-4
CASSLDLQGATLNEKLFF
TGTGCCAGCAGCTTAGATCTACAGGGAGCTACCCTTAATGAAAAACTGTTTTTT
>TRBD1|NA|TRBV13|TRBJ2-3
CASSPGTGLTDTQYF
TGTGCCAGCAGCCCTGGGACAGGCCTCACAGATACGCAGTATTTT
>NA|NA|TRBV5-4|TRBJ1-1
CASRQTENTEAFF
TGTGCCAGCAGGCAAACAGAGAACACTGAAGCTTTCTTT
>NA|NA|TRBV6-1|TRBJ1-1
CASREVMNTEAFF
TGTGCCAGCAGGGAGGTCATGAACACTGAAGCTTTCTTT
>NA|NA|TRBV29-1|TRBJ1-2
CSASGTNYGYTF
TGCAGCGCGTCCGGGACAAACTATGGCTACACCTTC
>NA|NA|TRBV4-1|TRBJ1-5
CASRSSWGEMGNQPQHF
TGCGCCAGCCGCTCTAGTTGGGGGGAGATGGGCAATCAGCCCCAGCATTTT
>TRBD2|NA|TRBV5-1|TRBJ2-2
CASSLEAGGHTGELFF
TGCGCCAGCAGCTTGGAAGCGGGGGGTCACACCGGGGAGCTGTTTTTT
>NA|NA|TRBV4-2|TRBJ2-5
CASSQGGDQETQYF
TGTGCCAGCAGCCAAGGGGGAGACCAAGAGACCCAGTACTTC
>NA|NA|TRBV2|TRBJ1-4
CASSAGGEKLFF
TGTGCCAGCAGTGCAGGCGGGGAAAAACTGTTTTTT
>NA|NA|TRBV18|TRBJ1-2
CASSLSGTLYGYTF
TGTGCCAGCTCACTATCCGGGACTCTTTATGGCTACACCTTC
>NA|NA|TRBV27|TRBJ2-3
CASSLLSGASTDTQYF
TGTGCCAGCAGTTTATTGTCAGGGGCTAGCACAGATACGCAGTATTTT
>TRBD1|NA|TRBV5-6|TRBJ2-7
CASSSGTGGAYEQYF
TGTGCCAGCAGCTCCGGGACAGGGGGAGCCTACGAGCAGTACTTC
>TRBD1|NA|TRBV5-6|TRBJ1-5
CASSLQGKPQHF
TGTGCCAGCAGCTTACAGGGGAAGCCCCAGCATTTT
>TRBD1|NA|TRBV2|TRBJ1-6
CASRDGDSNYNSPLHF
TGTGCCAGCAGGGACGGGGACAGCAACTATAATTCACCCCTCCACTTT
>TRBD2|NA|TRBV5-1|TRBJ2-5
CASSFLAGGGETQYF
TGCGCCAGCAGCTTCTTAGCGGGGGGAGGCGAGACCCAGTACTTC
>TRBD1|few|TRBV7-2|TRBJ1-2
CASSHRQGAYRGYTF
TGTGCCAGCAGCCATCGTCAGGGGGCGTACCGTGGCTACACCTTC
>NA|few|TRBV5-4|TRBJ1-1
CASSADPGTEAFF
TGTGCCAGCAGCGCCGACCCAGGCACTGAAGCTTTCTTT
>NA|NA|TRBV5-6|TRBJ1-2
CASSLGGVGGYTF
TGTGCCAGCAGCTTGGGGGGAGTTGGTGGCTACACCTTC
>NA|NA|TRBV11-2|TRBJ1-4
CASSFGQPSNEKLFF
TGTGCCAGCAGCTTCGGACAGCCGTCTAATGAAAAACTGTTTTTT
>NA|few|TRBV15|TRBJ1-2
CATSTERARNYGYTF
TGTGCCACCAGCACCGAGAGGGCTCGTAACTATGGCTACACCTTC
>NA|few|TRBV27|TRBJ2-2
CASSLLDSVTGELFF
TGTGCCAGCAGTTTACTCGACAGTGTCACCGGGGAGCTGTTTTTT
>TRBD2|NA|TRBV7-2|TRBJ2-2
CASSLVATSGGTGELFF
TGTGCCAGCAGCTTAGTAGCGACTAGCGGGGGGACCGGGGAGCTGTTTTTT
>NA|NA|TRBV19|TRBJ1-1
CASSRDSKNTEAFF
TGTGCCAGTAGTCGGGACTCGAAAAACACTGAAGCTTTCTTT
>NA|NA|TRBV6-6|TRBJ2-7
CASSQRGIPNEQYF
TGTGCCAGCAGCCAAAGGGGGATTCCTAACGAGCAGTACTTC
>NA|once|TRBV2|TRBJ2-3
CASSVRGDTQYF
TGTGCCAGCAGTGTACGGGGAGATACGCAGTATTTT
>NA|NA|TRBV9|TRBJ1-4
CASRGGDEKLFF
TGTGCCAGCAGAGGGGGGGATGAAAAACTGTTTTTT
>TRBD1|NA|TRBV7-3|TRBJ1-5
CASSFSRDRGPYSNQPQHF
TGTGCCAGCAGTTTTTCCCGGGACAGGGGACCATATAGCAATCAGCCCCAGCATTTT
>TRBD1|NA|TRBV2|TRBJ1-5
CASSEGTESIQPQHF
TGTGCCAGCAGTGAGGGGACAGAATCCATCCAGCCCCAGCATTTT
>NA|NA|TRBV10-1|TRBJ2-7
CASSETLGGGKAQYF
TGCGCCAGCAGTGAAACGTTAGGTGGAGGGAAAGCGCAGTACTTC
>TRBD1|once|TRBV7-9|TRBJ1-1
CASSLTGDSKAFF
TGTGCCAGCAGCTTAACAGGGGATAGTAAAGCTTTCTTT
>TRBD1|NA|TRBV18|TRBJ1-4
CASSPGQGMANEKLFF
TGTGCCAGCTCACCGGGACAGGGAATGGCTAATGAAAAACTGTTTTTT
>NA|few|TRBV6-5|TRBJ1-2
CASSSTNYGYTF
TGTGCCAGCAGTTCTACTAACTATGGCTACACCTTC
>TRBD1|NA|TRBV6-1|TRBJ2-7
CASSEEQGAQLIYEQYF
TGTGCCAGCAGTGAAGAACAGGGGGCACAATTAATCTACGAGCAGTACTTC
>TRBD2|NA|TRBV5-4|TRBJ2-2
CASSSPGLAGGYTGELFF
TGTGCCAGCAGCTCCCCGGGACTAGCGGGGGGATACACCGGGGAGCTGTTTTTT
>NA|once|TRBV6-1|TRBJ1-6
CASSEVQNSPLHF
TGTGCCAGCAGTGAGGTTCAGAATTCACCCCTCCACTTT
>NA|once|TRBV12-5|TRBJ1-1
CASGYQIGEAFF
TGTGCTAGTGGTTACCAAATCGGTGAAGCTTTCTTT
>TRBD1|NA|TRBV2|TRBJ2-3
CASSAPGQAPGDTQYF
TGTGCCAGCAGTGCCCCGGGACAGGCACCGGGGGATACGCAGTATTTT
>TRBD2|NA|TRBV6-1|TRBJ2-1
CASHRDYAYNEQFF
TGTGCCAGCCATCGGGACTACGCCTACAATGAGCAGTTCTTC
>TRBD2|NA|TRBV5-1|TRBJ2-1
CASSLLSAGGPNEQFF
TGCGCCAGCAGCTTGTTATCAGCGGGGGGGCCTAATGAGCAGTTCTTC
>TRBD2|NA|TRBV4-2|TRBJ2-5
CASSQEASGETQYF
TGTGCCAGCAGCCAAGAAGCTAGCGGAGAGACCCAGTACTTC
>NA|NA|TRBV7-6|TRBJ2-7
CASSRTYEQYF
TGTGCCAGCAGCCGGACTTACGAGCAGTACTTC
>NA|few|TRBV2|TRBJ1-2
CASGEELIYGYTF
TGTGCCAGCGGAGAAGAGCTTATCTATGGCTACACCTTC
>TRBD1|NA|TRBV27|TRBJ1-1
CASSIQGGRTEAFF
TGTGCCAGCAGTATACAGGGGGGGAGGACTGAAGCTTTCTTT
>NA|NA|TRBV4-1|TRBJ2-5
CASSQDLRGETQYF
TGCGCCAGCAGCCAAGATCTAAGGGGAGAGACCCAGTACTTC
>TRBD2|NA|TRBV5-1|TRBJ2-5
CASSLVRSASGTQETQYF
TGCGCCAGCAGCTTGGTTCGTTCGGCTAGCGGGACCCAAGAGACCCAGTACTTC